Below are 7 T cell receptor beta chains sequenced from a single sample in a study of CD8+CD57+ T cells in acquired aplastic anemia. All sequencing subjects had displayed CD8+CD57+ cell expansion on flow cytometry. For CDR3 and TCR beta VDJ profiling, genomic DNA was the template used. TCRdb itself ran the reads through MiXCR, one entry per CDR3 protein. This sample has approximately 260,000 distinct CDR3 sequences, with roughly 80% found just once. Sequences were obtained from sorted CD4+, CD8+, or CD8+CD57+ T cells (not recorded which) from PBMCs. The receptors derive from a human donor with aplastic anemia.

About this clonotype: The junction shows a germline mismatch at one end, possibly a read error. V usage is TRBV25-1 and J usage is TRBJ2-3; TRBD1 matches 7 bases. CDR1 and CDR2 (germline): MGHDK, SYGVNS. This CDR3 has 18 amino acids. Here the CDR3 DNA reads TGTGCCACCAGTGATCAAGACAGGGTGTTCATGACCCCAGATACGCAGTATTTT. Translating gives CATSDQDRVFMTPDTQYF.

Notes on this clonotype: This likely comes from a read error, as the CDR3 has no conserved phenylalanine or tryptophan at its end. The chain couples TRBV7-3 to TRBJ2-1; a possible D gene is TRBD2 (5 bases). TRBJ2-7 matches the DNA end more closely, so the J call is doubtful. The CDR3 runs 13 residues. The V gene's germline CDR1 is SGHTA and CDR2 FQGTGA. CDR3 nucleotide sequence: TGTGCCACCAGCAGAGAACTAGACACTGAGCAGTACTAC. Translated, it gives CATSRELDTEQYY.

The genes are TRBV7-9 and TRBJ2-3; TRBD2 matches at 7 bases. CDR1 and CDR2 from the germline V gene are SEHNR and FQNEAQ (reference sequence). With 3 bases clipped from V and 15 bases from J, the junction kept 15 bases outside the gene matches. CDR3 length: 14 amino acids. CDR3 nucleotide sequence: TGTGCCAGCAGCTTTCCGAGAAGCGGGGAGACCCATTATTTT. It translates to CASSFPRSGETHYF. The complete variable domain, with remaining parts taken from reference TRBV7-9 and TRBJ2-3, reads DTGVSQNPRHKITKRGQNVTFRCDPISEHNRLYWYRQTLGQGPEFLTYFQNEAQLEKSRLLSDRFSAERPKGSFSTLEIQRTEQGDSAMYLCASSFPRSGETHYFGPGTRLTVL.

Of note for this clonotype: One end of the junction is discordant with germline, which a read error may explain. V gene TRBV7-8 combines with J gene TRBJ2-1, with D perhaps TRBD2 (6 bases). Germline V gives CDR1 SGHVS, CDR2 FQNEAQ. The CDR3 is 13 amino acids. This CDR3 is CASSDAGSPEQFF. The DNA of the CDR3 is TGTGCCAGCAGTGATGCGGGGAGCCCCGAGCAGTTCTTT.

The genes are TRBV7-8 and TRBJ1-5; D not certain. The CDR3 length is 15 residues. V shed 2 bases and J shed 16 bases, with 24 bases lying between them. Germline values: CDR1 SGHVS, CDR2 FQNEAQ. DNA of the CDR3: TGTGCCAGCAGCTTATCGGGAGGGCCCGATCAGCAGTATCATTTT. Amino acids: CASSLSGGPDQQYHF.

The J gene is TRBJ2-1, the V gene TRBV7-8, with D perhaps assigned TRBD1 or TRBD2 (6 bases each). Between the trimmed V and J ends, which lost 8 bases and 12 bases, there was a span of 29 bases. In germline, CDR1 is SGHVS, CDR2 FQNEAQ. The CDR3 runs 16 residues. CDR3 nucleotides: TGTGCCAGCGGCGAGGGGGGCGCAAACGCTCAGGATGTGCAGTTCTTC. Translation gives CASGEGGANAQDVQFF. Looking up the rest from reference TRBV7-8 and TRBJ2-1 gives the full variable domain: GAGVSQSPRYKVAKRGQDVALRCDPISGHVSLFWYQQALGQGPEFLTYFQNEAQLDKSGLPSDRFFAERPEGSVSTLKIQRTQQEDSAVYLCASGEGGANAQDVQFFGPGTRLTVL.

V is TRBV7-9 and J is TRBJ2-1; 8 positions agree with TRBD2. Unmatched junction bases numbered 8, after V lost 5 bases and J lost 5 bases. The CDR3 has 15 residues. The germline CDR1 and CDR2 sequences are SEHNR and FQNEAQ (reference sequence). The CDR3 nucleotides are TGTGCCAGCAGCGAGACGGGAGGGAGCAACAATGAGCAGTTCTTC. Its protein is CASSETGGSNNEQFF.